A selection of T cell receptor beta chains follows, all from one sample in a study of blood T cell repertoires in COVID-19. The assay was immunoSEQ multiplex PCR, and TCRdb's table has in-frame clones only and misses some. Here the sample spans approximately 190,000 clones, about 88% being singletons. Sequencing was performed on PBMCs or T cells enriched from blood (not recorded which). The origin of the receptors is a woman aged 40 to 49 in a cohort exposed to, infected with or recovered from COVID-19 (not recorded which). CDR3s include the opening cysteine and the closing phenylalanine or tryptophan. The order of the fields is V gene, J gene, CDR3 protein.

>TRBV28|TRBJ1-4
CASSSFLSGARKLFF
>TRBV11-2|TRBJ2-1
CASSLWDRDLDEQFF
>TRBV7-2|TRBJ2-3
CASSLVPSGSLTYF
>TRBV7-9|TRBJ1-1
CASSSARDRNTEAFF
>TRBV28|TRBJ2-1
CASRILSGRAYNEQFF
>TRBV6-5|TRBJ2-7
CGSRKAGVVYEQYF
>TRBV4-2|TRBJ2-7
CASSQTGYEQYF
>TRBV6-1|TRBJ2-7
CASSEEASGVNEQYF
>TRBV5-5|TRBJ1-1
CASRIGQGSDEAFF
>TRBV18|TRBJ2-1
CASSPPPGDVLYNEQFF
>TRBV6-4|TRBJ2-1
CASSGESSGGASEQFF
>TRBV4-2|TRBJ2-5
CASSQVARNLQETQYF
>TRBV6-5|TRBJ1-2
CASSKDRALYGYTF
>TRBV24-1|TRBJ2-7
CATSDFRPSVIYEQYF
>TRBV5-8|TRBJ2-7
CASSFLRGTPYEQYF
>TRBV2|TRBJ1-1
CASSVEQGLTEAFF
>TRBV19|TRBJ1-6
CASSSHQQGGNSPLHF
>TRBV18|TRBJ1-2
CASSVDRWNGYTF
>TRBV4-3|TRBJ2-1
CASSQDWPLPAGSYNEQFF
>TRBV28|TRBJ1-5
CASSLGGRHQPQHF
>TRBV19|TRBJ2-1
CASSRPGGTQGADEQFF
>TRBV9|TRBJ2-3
CASSGRDEWVGDTQYF
>TRBV27|TRBJ2-1
CATRQGGTYNEQFF
>TRBV28|TRBJ2-1
CASSRLRVQVQGAHEQFF
>TRBV11-3|TRBJ1-1
CASSLAGLNTEAFF
>TRBV5-4|TRBJ1-1
CASSRGGAEAFF
>TRBV7-8|TRBJ1-2
CASSFGQSNYGYTF
>TRBV7-2|TRBJ2-2
CASSLDGGRNTGELFF
>TRBV30|TRBJ2-7
CAWSVDRELGEQYF
>TRBV27|TRBJ1-6
CASSSAGFFYNSPLHF
>TRBV10-1|TRBJ2-3
CASSDVGGPSTDTQYF
>TRBV7-2|TRBJ2-2
CASSSLARNTGELFF
>TRBV2|TRBJ1-1
CASRSGQVNTEAFF
>TRBV5-4|TRBJ2-3
CASSLAGGTDTQYF
>TRBV11-3|TRBJ1-2
CASSPTGGRYGYTF
>TRBV27|TRBJ2-4
CASSPRTGDKNIQYF
>TRBV19|TRBJ2-7
CASSFSGTSGAYEQYF
>TRBV9|TRBJ2-7
CASSVGQGRDNEQYF
>TRBV3-1/TRBV3-2|TRBJ1-5
CASSPRTGQPQHF
>TRBV5-1|TRBJ2-1
CASSFSDTRSYNEQFF
>TRBV5-5|TRBJ2-2
CASSTDRGFPGELFF
>TRBV29-1|TRBJ2-1
CSVPAGSSYNEQFF
>TRBV6-1|TRBJ1-5
CASMPGGAQHF
>TRBV29-1|TRBJ2-3
CSVEALDYTQYF
>TRBV9|TRBJ2-1
CASSDPSSGGYNEQFF
>TRBV15|TRBJ2-5
CATRTSGGARETQYF
>TRBV24-1|TRBJ2-1
CATRLAGGDEQFF
>TRBV2|TRBJ2-7
CASSPDREVPYEQYF
>TRBV5-4|TRBJ2-5
CASSSSGSFQETQYF
>TRBV29-1|TRBJ2-5
CSVGSQETQYF